These T cell receptor beta chains were read from a single sample in a study of T cell repertoires in cytomegalovirus infection. MiXCR was run by TCRdb on the reads, yielding one entry per CDR3 protein. The table includes about 300,000 distinct CDR3 sequences, about 25% detected once. Specimen: PBMCs. The source of these receptors is a human donor in good health (CMV status not recorded). Some clones in this sample may be carry-over from other donors' samples. Each CDR3 is given with its conserved first and last residue. A D gene is named only where the DNA matches it firmly. The size entry is marked missing in some rows and otherwise reads once, few, many or a size class.

CDR3 DNA,CDR3 protein,V gene,clone size,J gene,D gene
TGTGCCAGTAGTCCAAACTTAGCGGTAAGCTCCTACAATGAGCAGTTCTTC,CASSPNLAVSSYNEQFF,TRBV19,few,TRBJ2-1,NA
TGTGCCAGCAGCCCCCGGGAGGGGGGCACTGAAGCTTTCTTT,CASSPREGGTEAFF,TRBV5-5,NA,TRBJ1-1,NA
TGTGCCAGCACCCGGGACAGGGCCACTGAAGCTTTCTTT,CASTRDRATEAFF,TRBV7-2,few,TRBJ1-1,TRBD1
TGTGCCAGCAGCCAAGCCCGGCCAGCCTACAATGAGCAGTTCTTC,CASSQARPAYNEQFF,TRBV14,NA,TRBJ2-1,NA
TGTGCCAGCTCACCATCGACCCGGGACAGAATATTAAAGAACACTGAAGCTTTCTTT,CASSPSTRDRILKNTEAFF,TRBV18,few,TRBJ1-1,TRBD1
TGTGCCAGCACTGGAAGCGCAATAAGCATCGGGGAGCTGTTTTTT,CASTGSAISIGELFF,TRBV2,few,TRBJ2-2,NA
TGTGCCAGCAGTCCGCTCCGGCAGGGGGCGACGGGGGCCAACGTCCTGACTTTC,CASSPLRQGATGANVLTF,TRBV28,NA,TRBJ2-6,TRBD1
TGTGCCACCAGTGATACCAAGGAGGGGGACGCAGATACGCAGTATTTT,CATSDTKEGDADTQYF,TRBV24-1,NA,TRBJ2-3,NA
TGTGCCAGCAGCCGTGACAGGGAGACCCAGTACTTC,CASSRDRETQYF,TRBV7-9,NA,TRBJ2-5,NA
TGCGCCAGCAGCTTGGAAGGGGCGGGAAGTGAAAAACTGTTTTTT,CASSLEGAGSEKLFF,TRBV5-1,few,TRBJ1-4,NA
TGTGCCAGCAGCTTGGGCGGGTTGGTAGAGACCCAGTACTTC,CASSLGGLVETQYF,TRBV5-6,NA,TRBJ2-5,NA
TGTGCCAGCAGCTTTTCCAGAAAAGAGACCCAGTACTTC,CASSFSRKETQYF,TRBV7-3,NA,TRBJ2-5,NA
TGTGCCAGCGGGACAAACTTATACAATGAGCAGTTCTTC,CASGTNLYNEQFF,TRBV7-6,NA,TRBJ2-1,NA
TGTGCCAGTAAAAGGGCAGTAGTTAACACCGGGGAGCTGTTTTTT,CASKRAVVNTGELFF,TRBV19,NA,TRBJ2-2,NA
TGTGCCACTGGACGGGGCAGGGGGCGTGGGAACACTGAAGCTTTCTTT,CATGRGRGRGNTEAFF,TRBV6-2/TRBV6-3,few,TRBJ1-1,TRBD1
TGTGCCAGCAGCTTAATTGAGCAGTTCTTC,CASSLIEQFF,TRBV7-2,many,TRBJ2-1,NA
TGCAGCGTTGAAGCACGGGGGGAGAGCTATGGCTACACCTTC,CSVEARGESYGYTF,TRBV29-1,few,TRBJ1-2,NA
TGTGCCAGCAGCTTAGATGGCAGGCGACACACCGGGGAGCTGTTTTTT,CASSLDGRRHTGELFF,TRBV7-2,many,TRBJ2-2,NA
TGCAGTGCTAAGGTTGGACTAGCGGGAGAAGGTTTTTGGGAGGTCCAGTACTTC,CSAKVGLAGEGFWEVQYF,TRBV20-1,few,TRBJ2-5,TRBD2
TGCAGTGCTAGTAGGGCCGGGAGGATTAACACCGGGGAGCTGTTTTTT,CSASRAGRINTGELFF,TRBV20-1,few,TRBJ2-2,TRBD2
TGTGCCAGCAGCCAGTTAAATACCGGGGAGCTGTTTTTT,CASSQLNTGELFF,TRBV7-3,NA,TRBJ2-2,NA
TGTGCCTGGAGTGTGGGACGGAGGGGGTATGGCTACACCTTC,CAWSVGRRGYGYTF,TRBV30,NA,TRBJ1-2,NA
TGTGCCATCAGTATCAGACACCGGGGGACAGGGGGGGGCTACGAGCAGTACTTC,CAISIRHRGTGGGYEQYF,TRBV10-3,few,TRBJ2-7,TRBD1
TGTGCCAGCAGTTTCGGTCCTGAGCAGTTCTTC,CASSFGPEQFF,TRBV12-3/TRBV12-4,few,TRBJ2-1,NA
TGTGCCAGCAGCGTCCAAGGGGGGGAGCTGTTTTTT,CASSVQGGELFF,TRBV7-3,NA,TRBJ2-2,NA
TGTGCCAGCAGCGAGGTAGGAGGAGGAGAGACCCAGTACTTC,CASSEVGGGETQYF,TRBV7-2,many,TRBJ2-5,NA
TGTGCCAGCAGCTTAGGGACTAGCGGGAACTACAATGAGCAGTTCTTC,CASSLGTSGNYNEQFF,TRBV7-2,many,TRBJ2-1,TRBD2
TGTGCCAGCACCTTTACCACAGGGGCCTACACTGAAGCTTTCTTT,CASTFTTGAYTEAFF,TRBV7-2,many,TRBJ1-1,TRBD1
TGCAGTGCTAGAGCCCGGGGGAACACCGGGGAGCTGTTTTTT,CSARARGNTGELFF,TRBV20-1,few,TRBJ2-2,NA
TGTGCCAGCAGCCAGGGGGTCGACCCTCTGGGATACAATGAGCAGTTCTTC,CASSQGVDPLGYNEQFF,TRBV6-4,NA,TRBJ2-1,TRBD1
TGTGCCAGCAAGACCGACAGGAGTGGGGAGCTGTTTTTT,CASKTDRSGELFF,TRBV6-5,NA,TRBJ2-2,NA
TGTGCCAGCAGATCGCAGACGATGGGGTTCCAGCCCCAGCATTTT,CASRSQTMGFQPQHF,TRBV28,once,TRBJ1-5,NA
TGTGCCACTAGGGGGTCTAGCGGCACCGAAGAGACCCAGTACTTC,CATRGSSGTEETQYF,TRBV2,NA,TRBJ2-5,NA
TGTGCCAGCAGCGAACCGACTAGCGGAAGCTCCTACAATGAGCAGTTCTTC,CASSEPTSGSSYNEQFF,TRBV9,few,TRBJ2-1,TRBD2
TGTGCCAGTAGTGCGGGACCATTCAATCAGCCCCAGCATTTT,CASSAGPFNQPQHF,TRBV19,few,TRBJ1-5,NA
TGTGCCAGCAGCTCGGGACTTCTTTCCCCTAGCACAGATACGCAGTATTTT,CASSSGLLSPSTDTQYF,TRBV7-3,NA,TRBJ2-3,NA
TGTGCCAGCAGCTTCGAGGGGGCCTATTCCGAGCAGTACTTC,CASSFEGAYSEQYF,TRBV7-2,many,TRBJ2-7,TRBD1
TGTGCCAGCAGTTTAACAGGGCTCTATGGCTACACCTTC,CASSLTGLYGYTF,TRBV27,few,TRBJ1-2,NA
TGTGCCAGCAGTGGACTAGCGGGGAACACAGATACGCAGTATTTT,CASSGLAGNTDTQYF,TRBV6-1,many,TRBJ2-3,TRBD2